This TCR beta chain derives from a study of molecular identifiers for immune sequencing clone quantification. Background on the study: Within a replicate experiment, RNA obtained from either 20,000 or 100,000 naive CD8 cells was divided into five aliquots, and four of those aliquots were then sequenced. Study-level findings and limits: It was shown that clones above 20 RNA copies held over 99% of effector molecules, but under 1% in naive cells.

This clonotype has a handful of counts. The target antigen is unknown. Sorting defined naive CD8 T cells as CD8+CD4-CCR7+CD45RA+. TCRdb reanalysed the PCR reads using MiXCR and keeps one entry per CDR3 protein. In the table there are more than 450,000 distinct CDR3 sequences, around 25% of which are singletons. Sequencing was done on a sample of naive CD8+ T cells from blood, with Jurkat cell RNA spiked in. Subset meaning: FACS-sorted CD8+CD4-CCR7+CD45RA+ naive T cells. This sequence was found in a human donor in good health. Some libraries in this study had Jurkat cell RNA spiked in.

CDR3 region: CASSTSPGTPPGELFF. The CDR3 DNA reads as TGTGCCAGCAGCACGAGCCCCGGGACACCCCCCGGGGAGCTGTTTTTT. The rearrangement uses TRBV21-1 and TRBJ2-2; whether TRBD1, the table's D call, matches the DNA was not checked. TRBV21-1 represents a pseudogene. The CDR3 is 16 residues long.